This T cell receptor (beta chain) was profiled in a study of T cell responses to AZD1222 COVID-19 vaccine. Repertoires were generated with immunoSEQ multiplex PCR, while TCRdb's copy carries only in-frame clones and drops some. In the table there are around 160,000 clones, around nine tenths of which are singletons. V dropped 0 bases and J dropped 0 bases, with 11 bases sitting between them. The CDR3 runs 16 residues. Per the germline V gene, CDR1 is MNHEY and CDR2 is SVGAGI. Sequencing used peripheral blood, obtained on day 0 of AZD1222 vaccination. This TCR was sampled from an adult in good health. The V and J genes are TRBV6-5 and TRBJ1-2; tentatively, D is TRBD1 (6 bases). The CDR3 is CASSYSGHPANYGYTF. In nucleotides, the CDR3 is TGTGCCAGCAGTTACTCGGGACACCCAGCTAACTATGGCTACACCTTC.